The TCR beta chain under discussion was sequenced for a study of blood T cell repertoires in COVID-19. Whole-study context: Nucleic acid was either cDNA or gDNA, and it came from T cells, B-cell-depleted T cells, or PBMCs.

Trimming shortened V by 5 bases and J by 3 bases, and 12 bases separated the two germline ends. CDR1 is SGHNT and CDR2 is YYREEE in the germline V gene (reference sequence). This CDR3 comprises 14 residues. The repertoire was sequenced with immunoSEQ multiplex PCR; TCRdb's copy has only in-frame clones and lacks some. The table records about 38,000 clones, about 85% of them present only once. Sequenced input: peripheral blood. This receptor was obtained from a man aged 50 to 60 with active COVID-19. The chain combines TRBV5-4 with TRBJ2-1, with D perhaps TRBD2 (6 bases). The CDR3 DNA reads TGTGCCAGCAGGCCCGGGACTGGCTACAATGAGCAGTTCTTC. This gives the protein CASRPGTGYNEQFF.